The clone carrying this T cell receptor beta chain was seen repeatedly, ten times or more. Its antigen is currently unknown. TCR beta CDR3 regions were amplified from RNA transcripts. In the first-round RT-PCR of the TCR CDR3, the HTBI primer set was used. One entry per CDR3 protein results from TCRdb running MiXCR on the multiplex PCR reads. Counted here are some 500,000 distinct CDR3 sequences, 13% to 15% occurring once; the ten biggest clones make up about a sixth. The source of the sample is a study of T cells in Graves' hyperthyroidism and ophthalmopathy. CDR3 length: 15 amino acids. V was clipped by 3 bases and J by 0 bases, with 12 bases between them. CDR1 is SGDLS and CDR2 is YYNGEE in the germline V gene. Study-level points and caveats: Among thyroid clonotypes expanded above 0.001, most also appeared in blood.

Over 18 months, lack of ophthalmopathy progression marked Graves' hyperthyroidism as stable. The sequence was obtained from a woman younger than 30 with Graves' hyperthyroidism. The sample consisted of blood. The genes are TRBV9 and TRBJ1-1; D unclear. The CDR3 DNA is TGTGCCAGCAGCGCTTACCGGACGGTGAACACTGAAGCTTTCTTT. Translation: CASSAYRTVNTEAFF.